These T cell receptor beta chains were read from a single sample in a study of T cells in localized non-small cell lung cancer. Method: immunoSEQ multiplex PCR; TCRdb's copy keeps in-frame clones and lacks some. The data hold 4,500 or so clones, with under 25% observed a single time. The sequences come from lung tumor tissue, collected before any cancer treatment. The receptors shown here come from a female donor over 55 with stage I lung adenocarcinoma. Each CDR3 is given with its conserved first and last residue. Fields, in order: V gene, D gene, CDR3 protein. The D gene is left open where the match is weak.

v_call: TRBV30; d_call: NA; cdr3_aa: CAWSGAVGGEQYF
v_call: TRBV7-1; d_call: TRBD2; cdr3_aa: CASSLAGGYEQYF
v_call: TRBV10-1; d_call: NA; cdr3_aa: CASIANYGYTF
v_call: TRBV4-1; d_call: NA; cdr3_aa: CASSPSAREDYTF
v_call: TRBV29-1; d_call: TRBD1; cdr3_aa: CSVITGGVGEKLFF
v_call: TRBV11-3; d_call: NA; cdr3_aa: CASSLMGVTDTQYF
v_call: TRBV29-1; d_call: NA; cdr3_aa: CSVEGPGKETQYF
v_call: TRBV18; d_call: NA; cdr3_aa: CASSPTGGNTEAFF
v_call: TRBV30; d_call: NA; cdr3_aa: CAWAQGYNSPLHF
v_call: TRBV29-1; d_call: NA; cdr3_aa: CSAGQPYNEQFF
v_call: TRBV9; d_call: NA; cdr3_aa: CASSVGTVSTNEKLFF
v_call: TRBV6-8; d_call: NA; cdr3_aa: CASPVTLGPPQHF
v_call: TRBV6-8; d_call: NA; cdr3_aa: CASRARGRDTEAFF